Listed here are 16 T cell receptor beta chains from one sample, sequenced in a study of blood T cells in healthy people across ages. Then a second PCR, running roughly 7 to 11 cycles, was carried out with a sample-barcoded 5' primer and a J-beta primer mix. A single record per CDR3 protein comes from TCRdb applying MiXCR to the 5' RACE reads. The sample carries 540,000 or so distinct CDR3 sequences, less than 25% recorded once. Separately, the same data were catalogued under a study of T cells of mothers and their children.

The sample comprised blood. These receptors originate from a boy younger than 18 in good health.

This chain uses TRBV5-1 with TRBJ2-5; TRBD2 matches at 9 bases. CDR3 length: 16 amino acids. From germline, CDR1 is SGHRS and CDR2 YFSETQ. V lost 0 bases, J lost 5 bases, and 8 bases stayed unmatched. CDR3 residues: CASSLEGSGGWETQYF. The CDR3 region has the DNA TGCGCCAGCAGCTTGGAAGGTAGCGGGGGTTGGGAGACCCAGTACTTC.

Points on this clonotype: The junction differs from germline at one of its ends, possibly a read error. This chain uses TRBV29-1 with TRBJ2-2, with D perhaps TRBD2 (6 bases). This CDR3 has 14 amino acids. Per germline, CDR1 SQVTM and CDR2 ANQGSEA. The CDR3 protein is CSVELGRGTGELLF. In DNA, the CDR3 is TGCAGCGTTGAACTGGGGCGGGGCACCGGGGAGCTGCTTTTT.

This clonotype was counted a few times. The rearrangement links TRBV6-2 or TRBV6-3 to TRBJ2-1; the D gene is possibly TRBD1 (6 bases). The CDR3 has 15 residues. Looked up from germline, CDR1 is MNHEY and CDR2 is SVGEGT. Trimming shortened V by 7 bases and J by 8 bases, and 21 bases separated the two germline ends. CDR3: CASNPGERTSDEQFF. The CDR3, as DNA: TGTGCCAGCAACCCAGGGGAGCGCACGTCCGATGAGCAGTTCTTC.

The rearrangement links TRBV9 to TRBJ1-4; D ambiguous. The CDR3 contains 16 residues. Germline lookup yields CDR1 SGDLS and CDR2 YYNGEE. Trimming cost V 0 bases and J 5 bases, with 14 bases left between them. CDR3 sequence (DNA): TGTGCCAGCAGCGTAGGTGGCCTCCGGAGAAATGAAAAACTGTTTTTT. It is translated as CASSVGGLRRNEKLFF.

The chain uses TRBV29-1 and TRBJ2-3, with 11 nucleotides matching TRBD2. V lost 2 bases to trimming and J lost 3 bases; unmatched junction nucleotides: 1. Germline assignment: CDR1 SQVTM and CDR2 ANQGSEA. The CDR3 spans 14 residues. CDR3 in amino acids: CSVERTSGTDTQYF. CDR3 DNA sequence: TGCAGCGTTGAACGGACTAGCGGGACAGATACGCAGTATTTT.

A word on this clonotype: A clone one base away is much larger, so this may be a read error. This sequence joins TRBV6-5 and TRBJ2-6; a weak D match, TRBD1 (5 bases). The germline V gene has CDR1 MNHEY and CDR2 SVGAGI. The CDR3 spans 16 residues. V lost 0 bases to trimming and J lost 2 bases, with 8 bases between them. Here the CDR3 DNA reads TGTGCCAGCAGTTACTCGCCAGGGACTGGGGCCAACGTCCTGACTTTC. Encoded protein: CASSYSPGTGANVLTF.

This chain uses TRBV7-8 with TRBJ2-2; 10 bases align to TRBD1. V was pared by 5 bases and J by 4 bases, with 4 bases of the junction left unmatched. Germline lookup yields CDR1 SGHVS and CDR2 FQNEAQ. This CDR3 spans 15 amino acids. The CDR3 DNA follows: TGTGCCAGCAGCACACGACAGGGGGCCACCGGGGAGCTGTTTTTT. Protein sequence: CASSTRQGATGELFF.

The rearrangement joins TRBV16 to TRBJ2-1; D ambiguous. The CDR3 extends over 14 amino acids. Germline CDR1 and CDR2: KGHSY and FQNENV. Deletions cut 0 bases from V and 6 bases from J, with 9 bases between. The CDR3 here is CASSQSSLGNEQFF. The CDR3 DNA reads TGTGCCAGCAGCCAATCATCCCTTGGCAATGAGCAGTTCTTC.

J is TRBJ2-1 and V is TRBV4-3; 7 nucleotides match TRBD2. The germline CDR1 and CDR2 sequences are LGHNA and YSLEER. Losses at the gene ends were 0 bases for V and 7 bases for J; bases not matched to a gene: 9. CDR3 size: 16 residues. The CDR3 sequence: CASSQDPGLVLNEQFF. The CDR3 bases are TGCGCCAGCAGCCAAGATCCCGGACTAGTCTTGAATGAGCAGTTCTTC.

The rearrangement links TRBV20-1 to TRBJ1-2; 7 bases are a match to TRBD1. This CDR3 is built from 14 residues. V was pared by 6 bases and J by 4 bases, with 11 bases of the junction left unmatched. Looked up from germline, CDR1 is DFQATT and CDR2 is SNEGSKA (reference sequence). CDR3 protein: CSAPPGQRFYGYTF. In nucleotides, the CDR3 is TGCAGTGCGCCACCGGGACAGAGATTCTATGGCTACACCTTC.

This clonotype was seen only a few times. This chain uses TRBV5-1 with TRBJ1-2, with TRBD1 identical over 8 bases. Trimming took 4 bases from V and 7 from J; bases not matched to a gene: 6. The CDR3 length is 13 residues. The germline gives CDR1 SGHRS, CDR2 YFSETQ. In DNA form, the CDR3 reads TGCGCCAGCAGCCAGGGACAGGCCGTTGGCTACACCTTC. Protein sequence: CASSQGQAVGYTF.

The chain recombines TRBV12-3 or TRBV12-4 with TRBJ2-5, with TRBD2 matching 14 bases. The junction had 10 bases not matched to a gene; V was cut back by 5 bases and J by 5 bases. The CDR3 has 17 residues. The CDR3 DNA sequence: TGTGCCAGCAGTCCCCCTCCGGGACTAGCGGGAGCGGAGACCCAGTACTTC. Amino acid sequence: CASSPPPGLAGAETQYF.

This clonotype was counted a few times. The rearrangement joins TRBV7-2 to TRBJ2-7; 10 positions agree with TRBD1. The junction had 3 bases not matched to a gene; V was cut back by 4 bases and J by 0 bases. Germline loops: CDR1 SGHTA, CDR2 FQGNSA. The CDR3 spans 15 residues. The CDR3 DNA sequence: TGTGCCAGCAGCTCCGGGACAGGGGCCTCCTACGAGCAGTACTTC. Amino acids: CASSSGTGASYEQYF.

The J gene is TRBJ2-5, the V gene TRBV28; no definite D call. The V gene lost 5 bases and the J gene lost 5 bases, with 9 bases spanning the gap. Per the germline V gene, CDR1 is MDHEN and CDR2 is SYDVKM. This CDR3 has 12 amino acids. This chain's CDR3 is CASSPTTETQYF. CDR3 DNA: TGTGCCAGCAGTCCGACCACTGAGACCCAGTACTTC.

The V gene is TRBV7-2, the J gene TRBJ2-7; D is possibly TRBD1 (5 bases). Per the germline V gene, CDR1 is SGHTA and CDR2 is FQGNSA. There are 13 residues in the CDR3. V was trimmed by 4 bases and J by 5 bases, leaving 12 bases between them. CDR3 residues: CASSSRQSDEQYF. The DNA for the CDR3 is TGTGCCAGCAGCTCCAGACAGAGCGACGAGCAGTACTTC.

This clonotype showed up just a few times. The rearrangement uses TRBV7-9 and TRBJ2-2; D perhaps matches TRBD2 (5 bases). The germline V and J ends were trimmed by 6 bases and 7 bases, with 21 bases remaining between them. The germline V gene encodes CDR1 SEHNR and CDR2 FQNEAQ (reference sequence). The CDR3 totals 16 residues. CDR3 loop: CASREDLTGVDGELFF. DNA for the CDR3: TGTGCCAGCAGGGAAGACTTGACCGGGGTTGACGGGGAGCTGTTTTTT.